One sample yielded the 9 T cell receptor beta chains listed below, sequenced in a study of blood T cell repertoires in COVID-19. TCRdb's table, derived via immunoSEQ multiplex PCR, lists solely in-frame clones and lacks some. The sample has about 400,000 clones, roughly 90% seen once. Sequencing used PBMCs or T cells enriched from blood (not recorded which). The receptors come from a woman under 40 who had recovered from COVID-19.

The chain recombines TRBV28 with TRBJ2-1; TRBD1 agrees at 8 bases. Looked up from germline, CDR1 is MDHEN and CDR2 is SYDVKM. CDR3 length equals 14 residues. V was pared by 5 bases and J by 5 bases, with 5 bases of the junction left unmatched. Written as DNA, the CDR3 is TGTGCCAGCAGTCCGACGACAGGGGACAATGAGCAGTTCTTC. As protein: CASSPTTGDNEQFF. Full variable domain (rest looked up from reference TRBV28 and TRBJ2-1): DVKVTQSSRYLVKRTGEKVFLECVQDMDHENMFWYRQDPGLGLRLIYFSYDVKMKEKGDIPEGYSVSREKKERFSLILESASTNQTSMYLCASSPTTGDNEQFFGPGTRLTVL.

The chain uses TRBV28 and TRBJ1-1, with D possibly being TRBD1 (6 bases). Germline V CDR1 and CDR2: MDHEN, SYDVKM. The V and J ends lost 2 bases and 0 bases respectively, with 10 bases between them. CDR3 length: 15 residues. The CDR3 coding sequence is TGTGCCAGCAGTTTACTTACAGGGATGAACACTGAAGCTTTCTTT. Translated: CASSLLTGMNTEAFF.

This clone has only one observation. The rearrangement joins TRBV12-1 to TRBJ2-7; TRBD2, the table's D call, was not compared with the DNA. TRBV12-1 is deemed a pseudogene. The CDR3 spans 16 residues. The CDR3 region is CASSPVAVTIPYEQYF. In DNA form, the CDR3 reads TGTGCCAGCAGTCCAGTGGCGGTAACCATACCGTACGAGCAGTACTTC.

This chain links TRBV30 with TRBJ1-4; 7 bases match TRBD1. Unmatched junction bases numbered 4, after V lost 2 bases and J lost 7 bases. Per germline, CDR1 GTSNPN and CDR2 SVGIG (reference sequence). The CDR3 is 13 amino acids. The CDR3 loop is CAWSFSGGEKLFF. The CDR3 DNA sequence: TGTGCCTGGAGTTTCTCAGGGGGTGAAAAACTGTTTTTT.

The V call is TRBV2, the J call TRBJ1-3; maybe TRBD1 (5 bases). The V end lost 2 bases, the J end lost 4 bases, and 12 bases lay between the germline ends. CDR3 length equals 15 residues. Looked up from germline, CDR1 is SNHLY and CDR2 is FYNNEI. The CDR3 loop reads CASSETEKGGNTIYF. CDR3 in DNA: TGTGCCAGCAGTGAAACTGAGAAGGGGGGAAACACCATATATTTT.

V gene TRBV7-2 combines with J gene TRBJ1-1; D ambiguous. With 2 bases removed from V and 5 bases from J, the gap between germline ends came to 12 bases. CDR1 is SGHTA and CDR2 is FQGNSA in the germline V gene. The CDR3 is 14 residues long. This chain's CDR3 is CASSLWTGRTEAFF. The CDR3 bases are TGTGCCAGCAGCTTATGGACGGGGAGGACTGAAGCTTTCTTT.

The chain recombines TRBV6-2 or TRBV6-3 with TRBJ1-2, with 7 positions matching TRBD1. V lost 0 bases to trimming and J lost 8 bases; unmatched junction nucleotides: 6. The CDR3 is 14 amino acids. The germline V gene encodes CDR1 MNHEY and CDR2 SVGEGT. DNA for the CDR3: TGTGCCAGCAGTTACTCGATAGGGGGCTGGGGCTACACCTTC. It is translated as CASSYSIGGWGYTF.

The rearrangement joins TRBV29-1 to TRBJ1-1; perhaps TRBD1 as D (6 bases). This CDR3 has 14 amino acids. The germline CDR1 and CDR2 sequences are SQVTM and ANQGSEA. Trimming left V 4 bases short and J 5 bases short, with 17 bases between. The CDR3 spells CSVAVTGLGTEAFF. DNA of the CDR3: TGCAGCGTTGCAGTGACAGGACTTGGGACTGAAGCTTTCTTT.

The V and J genes are TRBV5-6 and TRBJ1-2; perhaps TRBD1 as D (5 bases). The germline V gene encodes CDR1 SGHDT and CDR2 YYEEEE. This CDR3 contains 11 residues. Between the trimmed V and J ends, which lost 3 bases and 7 bases, there was a span of 7 bases. The CDR3 region is CASSWGGGYTF. The CDR3 DNA reads as TGTGCCAGCAGCTGGGGGGGTGGCTACACCTTC.